Detailed here is one TCR beta chain. Its cognate antigen has yet to be identified. Base qualities are missing; no much larger clone stands one base away. The library was generated by the immunoSEQ multiplex PCR assay. T-cell receptor beta chain repertoire sequencing was performed alongside a 770-gene immune expression panel. Entries here come from immuneACCESS through TCRdb and include only in-frame sequences with V and J called. Some clones fail to appear in such tables; in the studies checked, an unresolved V gene covers under half of the shortfall, and the cause of the remainder is unknown. Across this sample there are about 4,500 clones, with roughly 85% seen only once. More than 5% of the sample comes from the top ten. This sample stems from a study of brain metastases from non-small cell lung cancer (dated by TCRdb to about 2019). Regarding the research as a whole: The immune microenvironment of paired resected primary tumors and brain metastases from non-small-cell lung cancer patients was profiled. Study-wide conclusions, independent of this receptor: Paired brain metastases and primary tumors largely shared TCR repertoires, although T-cell densities in the metastases were sparse. T-cell infiltration was lower in brain metastases than in primary tumors (P < 0.001). T-cell clones were apparently expanded in more than 50% of brain metastases relative to the matched primary tumors.

The cohort was made up of a few dozen patients with surgically resected non-small-cell lung cancer, each of whom had both a primary tumor specimen and a brain metastasis specimen. Archival formalin-fixed, paraffin-embedded tissues were used as the tumor specimens. CDR1 and CDR2, looked up from the germline V gene, are KGHSH and LQKENI. V loses 3 bases, J loses 0 bases, and the germline ends lie 9 bases apart. The cysteine opens and the phenylalanine closes a CDR3 of 15 amino acids. The CDR3 DNA has 45 bases and is translated from base 1. The source material was primary lung tumor tissue. The cell subset or site label here, explained by the study, means: primary lung tumor paired with brain metastasis. Recombination connected TRBV18 to TRBJ2-4; D gene: possibly TRBD1, on 5 matching bases. The sequence was obtained from a donor at least 40 years old with non-small cell lung cancer. CDR3 region: CASSPDSLAKNIQYF. In nucleotides, the sequence is TGTGCCAGCTCACCCGACAGCCTAGCCAAAAACATTCAGTACTTC.